One sample yielded the 5 T cell receptor beta chains listed below, sequenced in a study of CD4 T cells in relation to SARS-CoV-2 and coronaviruses. The method was immunoSEQ multiplex PCR; TCRdb's version includes in-frame clones alone and lacks a portion of them. The table has around 25,000 clones, roughly 76% seen once. Their antigen targets remain unknown. The unexposed donors gave CD4+ T cells in about 2011-2018, prior to COVID-19. The cells were cultured for approximately 10 days before CD4+ T cells were isolated. Material: CD4+ T cells from PBMCs, cultured in vitro. These receptor sequences come from a human donor in good health.

Concerning this clone itself: Sequence at one end of the junction differs from germline and may be a read error. V and J are TRBV7-2 and TRBJ2-7; 7 nucleotides align to TRBD1. The CDR3 has 11 residues. The germline CDR1 and CDR2 sequences are SGHTA and FQGNSA. The DNA for the CDR3 is TGTGCCAGCAGCTTAGGACAGGGAAAGGACTTC. It yields the protein CASSLGQGKDF.

This clone was found a few times. The J gene is TRBJ2-2, the V gene TRBV11-3, with D unresolved. The CDR3 is 14 residues long. The V end was cut by 3 bases, the J end by 5 bases, with 10 bases between. CDR1 is SGHNT, CDR2 YENEEA, per germline. In DNA form, the CDR3 reads TGTGCCAGCAGCTTGGGCACGTATACCGGGGAGCTGTTTTTT. It yields the protein CASSLGTYTGELFF.

The V gene is TRBV10-3, the J gene TRBJ2-1; a weak D match, TRBD2 (7 bases). The V and J ends lost 9 bases and 8 bases respectively, with 17 bases between them. The CDR3 contains 13 residues. The germline V gene encodes CDR1 ENHRY and CDR2 SYGVKD. The CDR3 loop is CAITGRGGDEQFF. Here the CDR3 DNA reads TGTGCCATTACAGGGCGAGGGGGGGATGAGCAGTTCTTC.

This chain joins TRBV19 and TRBJ2-5, with D unresolved. The V end lost 3 bases, the J end lost 2 bases, and 10 bases lay between the germline ends. The length of the CDR3 is 14 residues. The germline CDR1 and CDR2 sequences are LNHDA and SQIVND (reference sequence). The CDR3 DNA follows: TGTGCCAGTAGTATGGCAAACAGTCAAGAGACCCAGTACTTC. This translates into CASSMANSQETQYF.

The chain has TRBV20-1 and TRBJ1-5; D gene uncertain. V was clipped by 3 bases and J by 9 bases, with 21 bases between them. The CDR3 totals 15 residues. CDR1 DFQATT and CDR2 SNEGSKA come from the germline V gene (reference sequence). CDR3 sequence reads: CSASGDGWVERPQHF. CDR3 nucleotide sequence: TGCAGTGCTAGTGGAGACGGCTGGGTGGAAAGGCCCCAGCATTTT.